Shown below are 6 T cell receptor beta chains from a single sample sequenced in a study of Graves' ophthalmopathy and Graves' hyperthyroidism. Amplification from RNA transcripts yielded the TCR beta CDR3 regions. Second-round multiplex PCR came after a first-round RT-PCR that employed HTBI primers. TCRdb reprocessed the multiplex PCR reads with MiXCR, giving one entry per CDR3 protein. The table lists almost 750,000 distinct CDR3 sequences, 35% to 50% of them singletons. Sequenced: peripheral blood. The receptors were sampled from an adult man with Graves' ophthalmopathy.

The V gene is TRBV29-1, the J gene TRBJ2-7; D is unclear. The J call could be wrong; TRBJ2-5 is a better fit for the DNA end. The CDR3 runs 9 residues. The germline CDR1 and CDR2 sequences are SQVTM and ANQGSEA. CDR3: CSFKETQYF. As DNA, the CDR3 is TGCAGCTTCAAAGAGACCCAGTACTTC.

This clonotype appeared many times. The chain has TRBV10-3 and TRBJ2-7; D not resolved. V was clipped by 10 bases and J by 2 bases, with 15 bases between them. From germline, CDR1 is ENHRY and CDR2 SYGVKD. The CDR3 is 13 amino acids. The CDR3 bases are TGTGCCAGCTTCGCAGGTATACCCTACGAGCAGTACTTC. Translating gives CASFAGIPYEQYF.

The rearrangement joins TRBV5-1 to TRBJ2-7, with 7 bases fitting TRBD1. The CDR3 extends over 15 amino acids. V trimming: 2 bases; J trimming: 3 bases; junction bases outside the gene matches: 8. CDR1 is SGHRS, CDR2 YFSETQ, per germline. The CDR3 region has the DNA TGCGCCAGCAGCTTTTCACAGGGACAGAACTACGAGCAGTACTTC. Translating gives CASSFSQGQNYEQYF.

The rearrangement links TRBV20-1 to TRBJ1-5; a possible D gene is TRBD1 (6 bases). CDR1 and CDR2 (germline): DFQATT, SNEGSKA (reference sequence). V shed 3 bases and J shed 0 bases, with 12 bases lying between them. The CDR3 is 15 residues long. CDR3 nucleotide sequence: TGCAGTGCTAGTTTGGGGGGGGCTAGCAATCAGCCCCAGCATTTT. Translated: CSASLGGASNQPQHF.

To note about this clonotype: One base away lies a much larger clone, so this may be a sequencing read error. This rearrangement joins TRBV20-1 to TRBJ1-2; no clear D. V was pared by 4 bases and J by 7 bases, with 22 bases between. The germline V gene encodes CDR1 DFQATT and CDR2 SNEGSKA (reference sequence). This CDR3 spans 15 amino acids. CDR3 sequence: CSATPEGRGGSGYTF. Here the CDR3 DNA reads TGCAGTGCTACCCCGGAGGGCCGGGGTGGCAGTGGCTACACCTTC.

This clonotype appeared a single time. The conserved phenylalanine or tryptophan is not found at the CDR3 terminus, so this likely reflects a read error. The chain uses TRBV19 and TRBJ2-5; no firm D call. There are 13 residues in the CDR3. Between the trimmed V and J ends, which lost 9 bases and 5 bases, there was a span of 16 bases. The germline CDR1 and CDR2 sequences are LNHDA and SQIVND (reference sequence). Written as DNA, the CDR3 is TGTGCCAGCAGCCAAAGACGGAGCGAGACCCAGTACCTC. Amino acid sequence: CASSQRRSETQYL.